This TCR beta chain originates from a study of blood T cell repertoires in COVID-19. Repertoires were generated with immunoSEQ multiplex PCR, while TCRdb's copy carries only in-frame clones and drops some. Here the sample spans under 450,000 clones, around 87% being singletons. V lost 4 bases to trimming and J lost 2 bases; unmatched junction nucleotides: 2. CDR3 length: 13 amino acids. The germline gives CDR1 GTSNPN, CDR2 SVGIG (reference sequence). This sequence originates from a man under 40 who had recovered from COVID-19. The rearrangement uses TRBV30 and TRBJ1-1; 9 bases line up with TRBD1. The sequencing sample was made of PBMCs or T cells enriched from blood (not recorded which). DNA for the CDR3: TGTGCCTGGAATACAGGGGGCAACACTGAAGCTTTCTTT. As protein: CAWNTGGNTEAFF.